This T cell receptor (beta chain) emerged from a study of CD8 T cells in ankylosing spondylitis. Study-level points and caveats: Previous work reported some of these motif variants in the synovial fluid and blood of reactive arthritis. The authors reported significant enrichment of disease-linked clones in matched ankylosing spondylitis synovial fluid.

TCRdb passed the 5' RACE reads through MiXCR, listing each CDR3 protein once. The sample has roughly 180,000 distinct CDR3 sequences, 9.5% to 10% seen once. Germline values: CDR1 DFQATT, CDR2 SNEGSKA (reference sequence). This CDR3 is built from 14 residues. With 4 bases removed from V and 0 bases from J, the gap between germline ends came to 10 bases. This clonotype was seen a single time. Its matching antigen is unknown. This receptor was identified in a female donor with ankylosing spondylitis or in good health (not recorded which). V and J are TRBV20-1 and TRBJ2-1; D unclear. Sample: blood, either unsorted or a sorted T cell fraction (not recorded which). CDR3 in DNA: TGCAGTGCTACCCCAGTTGACTCCTACAATGAGCAGTTCTTC. Translation: CSATPVDSYNEQFF.